This T cell receptor (beta chain) is drawn from a study of blood T cell repertoires in COVID-19. Profiled with immunoSEQ multiplex PCR; TCRdb holds only in-frame clones, not every one. This sample has about 400,000 clones, with around nine tenths found just once. Trimming took off 4 bases at V and 4 bases at J, with 14 bases between the two ends. The germline gives CDR1 LGHNA, CDR2 YSLEER. This CDR3 region has 15 residues. V usage is TRBV4-3 and J usage is TRBJ1-3; D might be TRBD1 (6 bases). The origin of this receptor is a woman aged 45-65 years who had recovered from COVID-19. The source material was PBMCs or T cells enriched from blood (not recorded which). The CDR3 coding sequence is TGCGCCAGCAGCCCCCAATGGGGGCCCGGAAACACCATATATTTT. It is translated as CASSPQWGPGNTIYF.